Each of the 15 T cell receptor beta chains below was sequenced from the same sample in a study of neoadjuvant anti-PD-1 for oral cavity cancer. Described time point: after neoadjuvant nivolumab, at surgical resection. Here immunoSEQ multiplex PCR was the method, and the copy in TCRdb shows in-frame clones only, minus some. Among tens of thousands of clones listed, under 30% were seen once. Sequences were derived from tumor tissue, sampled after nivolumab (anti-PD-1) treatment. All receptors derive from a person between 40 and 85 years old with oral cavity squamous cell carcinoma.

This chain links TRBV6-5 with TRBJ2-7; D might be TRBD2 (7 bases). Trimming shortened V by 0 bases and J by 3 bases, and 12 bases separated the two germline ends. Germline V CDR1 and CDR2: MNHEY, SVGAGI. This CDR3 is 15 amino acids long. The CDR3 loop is CASSYSRGGGYEQYF. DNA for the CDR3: TGTGCCAGCAGTTACTCGAGGGGAGGGGGCTACGAGCAGTACTTC.

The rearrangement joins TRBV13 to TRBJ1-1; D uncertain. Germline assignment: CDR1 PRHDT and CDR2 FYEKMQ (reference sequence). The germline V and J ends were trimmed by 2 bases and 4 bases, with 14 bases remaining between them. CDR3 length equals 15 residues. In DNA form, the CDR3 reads TGTGCCAGCAGCTTAAGTGGTAGTTGGAGCACTGAAGCTTTCTTT. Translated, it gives CASSLSGSWSTEAFF.

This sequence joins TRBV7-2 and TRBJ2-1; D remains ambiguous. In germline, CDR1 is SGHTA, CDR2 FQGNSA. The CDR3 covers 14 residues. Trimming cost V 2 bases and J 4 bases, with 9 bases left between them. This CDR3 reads CASSLFGSYNEQFF. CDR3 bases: TGTGCCAGCAGCTTATTCGGCTCTTACAATGAGCAGTTCTTC.

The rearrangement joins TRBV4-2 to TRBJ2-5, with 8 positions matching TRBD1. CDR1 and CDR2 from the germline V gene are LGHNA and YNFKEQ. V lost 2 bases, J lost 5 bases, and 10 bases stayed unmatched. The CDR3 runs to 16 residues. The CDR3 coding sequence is TGTGCCAGCAGCCAAAGGGGGGACAGGAAAGGGGAGACCCAGTACTTC. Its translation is CASSQRGDRKGETQYF.

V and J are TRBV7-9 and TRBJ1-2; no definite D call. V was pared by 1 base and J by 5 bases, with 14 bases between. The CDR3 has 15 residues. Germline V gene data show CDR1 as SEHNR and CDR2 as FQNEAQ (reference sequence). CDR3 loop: CASSLGVSGSYGYTF. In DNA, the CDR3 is TGTGCCAGCAGCTTAGGGGTTTCGGGGTCGTATGGCTACACCTTC.

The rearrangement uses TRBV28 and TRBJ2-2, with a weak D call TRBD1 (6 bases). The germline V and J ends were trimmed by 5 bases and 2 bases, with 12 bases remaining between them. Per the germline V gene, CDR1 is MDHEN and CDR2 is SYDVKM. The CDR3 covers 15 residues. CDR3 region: CASSGRGYNTGELFF. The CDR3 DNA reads TGTGCCAGCAGTGGAAGGGGGTATAACACCGGGGAGCTGTTTTTT.

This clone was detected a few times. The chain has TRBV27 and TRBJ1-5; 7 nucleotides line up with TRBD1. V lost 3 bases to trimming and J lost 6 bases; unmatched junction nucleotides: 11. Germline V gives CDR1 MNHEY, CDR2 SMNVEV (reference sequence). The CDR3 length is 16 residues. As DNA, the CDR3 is TGTGCCAGCAGTTTGTTAGGGGGCGGCTTCGGTCAGCCCCAGCATTTT. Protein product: CASSLLGGGFGQPQHF.

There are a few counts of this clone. The DNA for the CDR3 is TGCGCCAGCAGCACGGGACTAGCGGGCCTCCACTCCTACGAGCAGTACTTC. It translates to CASSTGLAGLHSYEQYF. This chain links TRBV5-1 with TRBJ2-7, with 12 bases that match TRBD2. Germline V gene data show CDR1 as SGHRS and CDR2 as YFSETQ. The CDR3 is 17 amino acids. V shed 4 bases, J shed 0 bases, and the junction held 8 bases outside the gene matches.

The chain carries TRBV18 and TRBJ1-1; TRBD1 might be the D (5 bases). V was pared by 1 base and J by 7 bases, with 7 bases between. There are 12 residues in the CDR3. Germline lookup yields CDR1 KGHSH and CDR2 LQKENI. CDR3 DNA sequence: TGTGCCAGCTCACCACGGGACGGTGAAGCTTTCTTT. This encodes CASSPRDGEAFF.

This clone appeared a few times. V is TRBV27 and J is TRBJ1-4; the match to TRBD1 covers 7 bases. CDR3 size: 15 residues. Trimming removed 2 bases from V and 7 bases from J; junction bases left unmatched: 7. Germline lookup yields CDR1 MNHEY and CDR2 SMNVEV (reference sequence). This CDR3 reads CASSLSRAGGEKLFF. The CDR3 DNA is TGTGCCAGCAGTTTAAGTAGGGCAGGGGGTGAAAAACTGTTTTTT.

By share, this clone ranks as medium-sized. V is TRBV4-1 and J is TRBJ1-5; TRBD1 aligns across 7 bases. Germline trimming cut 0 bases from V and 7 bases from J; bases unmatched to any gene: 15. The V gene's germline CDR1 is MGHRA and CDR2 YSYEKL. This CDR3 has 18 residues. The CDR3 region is CASSQELGGGFGNQPQHF. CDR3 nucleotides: TGCGCCAGCAGCCAAGAGTTAGGGGGCGGTTTCGGGAACCAGCCCCAGCATTTT.

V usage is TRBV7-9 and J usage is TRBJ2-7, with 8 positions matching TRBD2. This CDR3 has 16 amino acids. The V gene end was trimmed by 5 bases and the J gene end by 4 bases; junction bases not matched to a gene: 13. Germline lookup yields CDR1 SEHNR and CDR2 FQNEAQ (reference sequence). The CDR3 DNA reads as TGTGCCAGCAGCAAAACGGCTAGCGGGTCCTCATACGAGCAGTACTTC. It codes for CASSKTASGSSYEQYF.

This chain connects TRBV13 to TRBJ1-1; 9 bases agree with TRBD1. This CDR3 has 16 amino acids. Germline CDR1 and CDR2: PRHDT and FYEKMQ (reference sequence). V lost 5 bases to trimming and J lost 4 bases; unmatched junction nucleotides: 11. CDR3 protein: CASSRNNRGLGTEAFF. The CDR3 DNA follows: TGTGCCAGCAGCCGAAACAACAGGGGGCTTGGCACTGAAGCTTTCTTT.

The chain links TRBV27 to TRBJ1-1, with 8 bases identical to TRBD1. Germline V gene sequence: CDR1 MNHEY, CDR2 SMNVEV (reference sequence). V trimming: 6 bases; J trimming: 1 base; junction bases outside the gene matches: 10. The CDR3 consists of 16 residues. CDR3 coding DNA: TGTGCCAGCAGGGGAGACAGGGGAAGTAGGAACACTGAAGCTTTCTTT. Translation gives CASRGDRGSRNTEAFF.

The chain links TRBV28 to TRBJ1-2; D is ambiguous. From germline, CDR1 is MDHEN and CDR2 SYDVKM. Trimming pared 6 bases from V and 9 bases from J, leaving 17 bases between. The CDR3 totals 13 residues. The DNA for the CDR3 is TGTGCCAGCAGGCTTACTCCGGGAAGCAGCTACACCTTC. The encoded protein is CASRLTPGSSYTF.